This TCR beta chain appears in the sequencing data of a study of blood T cell repertoires in COVID-19 (dated by TCRdb to the early 2020s). Regarding the study in general: Collaborator samples came from the United States, Italy and Spain and covered acute and convalescent phases of COVID-19. The material from the prospective study consisted of cDNA or gDNA derived from T cells, B-cell-depleted T cells, or PBMCs. Deeply sampled blood TCRbeta repertoires from subjects exposed to, actively infected with, or recovered from COVID-19 were included in the dataset. The repertoires were released in a freely available public database meant as a resource for research on the immune response to SARS-CoV-2. Samples came from the ongoing ImmuneRACE study (first 160 participants) plus 1,254 subjects from 6 global collaborators. A de-identified subject ID, COVID-19 status, age in years and sex were almost always included in the sample metadata. Where HLA class I and class II types were available, the types were taken from metadata supplied by the sample provider, not from assay-based typing.

In the case of this clone: Which antigen it targets is not known. Base-call qualities are not available, and no considerably larger clone is one nucleotide away.

Broad study findings and their caveats: Clinical and demographic metadata were provided uncurated, with the amount varying by source and participant.

The collaborating institutions used their own protocols to collect whole blood in K2EDTA tubes. For TCRbeta analysis, collaborator samples were shipped as frozen whole blood, as isolated PBMCs, or as DNA extracted from either sample type. TCRbeta CDR3 regions were amplified from genomic DNA using the immunoSEQ Assay, a bias-controlled multiplex PCR. Per the source publication's procedure: Within the assay, amplification of reference gene primers was used to estimate how many nucleated cells each sample contained. To quantify the absolute abundance of each unique TCRbeta CDR3 rearrangement, sequence reads were collapsed and filtered. For each sample, productive Simpson clonality was calculated by taking the square root of Simpson's diversity index across productive rearrangements. In its TCRdb copy, this immuneACCESS table keeps in-frame sequences only and misses some clones. Where compared with another copy, unresolved V genes explain less than half of these, and the others have no known cause. V, J and clone size are taken as reported in that table, and D and trimming were inferred from the DNA itself. The sample profile shows tens of thousands of clones; over 65% of them were found once. More than 14% of the sample lies in the top ten.

Sequencing used peripheral blood. This sequence was found in a man aged 50 or older with active or convalescent COVID-19.

The CDR3 sequence is CASSSLRGDTQYF. The bases read TGTGCCAGCAGCTCTCTCAGGGGGGATACGCAGTATTTT. The V and J genes are TRBV6-6 and TRBJ2-3; 7 central bases correspond to TRBD1. Clipping removes 6 bases from V and 6 bases from J, with 6 as the unmatched junction base count. Including the terminal cysteine and phenylalanine, the CDR3 comprises 13 residues. Only the CDR3 DNA is retained, 39 bases long and in frame from the first base. For CDR1 and CDR2, the germline V gene (reference sequence) lists MNHNY and SVGAGI.